This T cell receptor beta chain was obtained from a study of CD8+ T cells in alopecia areata. Study-level information: Treated patients were dosed with oral tofacitinib, taking 5 to 10 mg twice daily. Treatment with tofacitinib (6 to 18 months) was followed by 6 months off drug.

Points from the study as a whole: Scalp data also include sequences from resident alphabeta T cells of normal skin. Higher clonality and more expanded CD8+ clones appeared in lesional than normal scalp.

With respect to this clone: What it binds is unknown.

Treatment defined: oral pan-JAK inhibitor, 5-10 mg twice daily. Extraction and reverse transcription of RNA yielded cDNA as the sequencing template. Profiled with immunoSEQ multiplex PCR; TCRdb holds only in-frame clones, not every one. Among 100,000 to 130,000 clones, roughly 84% were seen once, and the ten largest hold over 20%. This CDR3 has 13 amino acids. V was trimmed by 9 bases and J by 1 base, leaving 12 bases between them. Germline CDR1 and CDR2: PRHDT and FYEKMQ (reference sequence). Specimen: CD8+ T cells sorted from blood, collected at week 24, from a patient treated with tofacitinib. The receptor's source is a human donor with alopecia areata. The chain carries TRBV13 and TRBJ2-5; D might be TRBD1 or TRBD2, each matching 6 bases. As DNA, the CDR3 is TGTGCCAGTGGCCCGGGGGCCCAAGAGACCCAGTACTTC. This gives the protein CASGPGAQETQYF.